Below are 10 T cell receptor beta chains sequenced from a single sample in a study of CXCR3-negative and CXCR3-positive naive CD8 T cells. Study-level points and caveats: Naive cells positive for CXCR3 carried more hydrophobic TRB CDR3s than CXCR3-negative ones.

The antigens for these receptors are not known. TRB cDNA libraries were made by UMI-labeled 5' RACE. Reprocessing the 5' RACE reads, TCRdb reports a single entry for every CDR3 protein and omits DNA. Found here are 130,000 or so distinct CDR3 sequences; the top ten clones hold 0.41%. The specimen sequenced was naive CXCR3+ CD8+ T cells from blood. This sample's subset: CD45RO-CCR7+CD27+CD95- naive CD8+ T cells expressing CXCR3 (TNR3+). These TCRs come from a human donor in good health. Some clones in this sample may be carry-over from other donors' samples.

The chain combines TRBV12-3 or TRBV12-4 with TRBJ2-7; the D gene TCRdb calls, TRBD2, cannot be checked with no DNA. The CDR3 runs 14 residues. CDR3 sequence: CASSIGTRVYEQYF.

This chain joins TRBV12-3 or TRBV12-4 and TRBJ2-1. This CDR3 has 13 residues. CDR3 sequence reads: CASSLDSHNEQFF.

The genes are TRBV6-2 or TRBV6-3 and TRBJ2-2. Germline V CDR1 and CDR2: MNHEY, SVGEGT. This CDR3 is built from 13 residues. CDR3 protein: CASSLTNTGELFF.

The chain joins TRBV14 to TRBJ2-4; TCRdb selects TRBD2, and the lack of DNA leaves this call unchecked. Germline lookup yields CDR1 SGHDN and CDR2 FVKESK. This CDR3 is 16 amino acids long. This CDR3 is CASSQMTSGAKNIQYF.

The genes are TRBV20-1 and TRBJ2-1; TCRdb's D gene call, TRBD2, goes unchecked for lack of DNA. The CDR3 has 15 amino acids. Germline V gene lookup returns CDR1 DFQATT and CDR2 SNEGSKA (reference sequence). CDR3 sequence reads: CSARDLGGSWNEQFF.

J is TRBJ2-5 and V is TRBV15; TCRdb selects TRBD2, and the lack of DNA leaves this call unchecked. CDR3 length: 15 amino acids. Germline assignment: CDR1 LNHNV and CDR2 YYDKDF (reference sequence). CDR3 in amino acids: CATSFRLALQETQYF.

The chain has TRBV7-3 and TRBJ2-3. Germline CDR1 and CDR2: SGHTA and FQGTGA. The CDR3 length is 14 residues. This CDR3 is CASSLTDSTDTQYF.

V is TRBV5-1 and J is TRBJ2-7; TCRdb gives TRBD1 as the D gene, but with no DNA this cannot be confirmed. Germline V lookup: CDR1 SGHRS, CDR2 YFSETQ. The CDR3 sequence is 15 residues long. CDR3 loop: CASSPGGRSTYEQYF.

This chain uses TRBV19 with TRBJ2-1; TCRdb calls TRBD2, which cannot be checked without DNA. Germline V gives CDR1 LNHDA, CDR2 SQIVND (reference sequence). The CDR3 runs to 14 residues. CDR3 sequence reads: CASSPSGVVNEQFF.

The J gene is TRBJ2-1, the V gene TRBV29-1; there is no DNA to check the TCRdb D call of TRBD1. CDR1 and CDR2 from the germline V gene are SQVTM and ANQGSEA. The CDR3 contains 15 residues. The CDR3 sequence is CSVLPRGEPYNEQFF.